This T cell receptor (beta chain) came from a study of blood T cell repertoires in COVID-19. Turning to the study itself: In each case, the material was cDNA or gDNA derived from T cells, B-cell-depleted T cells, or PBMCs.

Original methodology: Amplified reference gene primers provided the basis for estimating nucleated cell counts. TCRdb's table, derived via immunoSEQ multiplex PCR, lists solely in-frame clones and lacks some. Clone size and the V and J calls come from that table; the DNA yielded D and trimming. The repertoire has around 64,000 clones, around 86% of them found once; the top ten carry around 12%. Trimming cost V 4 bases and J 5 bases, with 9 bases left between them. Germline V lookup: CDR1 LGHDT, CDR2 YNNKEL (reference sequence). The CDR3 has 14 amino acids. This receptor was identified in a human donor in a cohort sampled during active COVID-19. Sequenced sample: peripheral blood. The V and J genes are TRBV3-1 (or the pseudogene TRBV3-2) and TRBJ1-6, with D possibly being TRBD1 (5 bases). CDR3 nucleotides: TGTGCCAGCAGCCTGGGGCCGAATAATTCACCCCTCCACTTT. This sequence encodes CASSLGPNNSPLHF.